These 18 T cell receptor beta chains came from one sample sequenced in a study of technical replicates of blood from a few donors. Some clones are missing from TCRdb's copy, which holds only in-frame ones; the method was immunoSEQ multiplex PCR. This sample has 12,000 or so clones, with 65% to 85% found just once. Sequencing was carried out using PBMCs. All receptors derive from a human donor in good health.

Only a few counts were recorded for this clone. The rearrangement links TRBV2 to TRBJ1-5; D may be TRBD1 (5 bases). Per germline, CDR1 SNHLY and CDR2 FYNNEI. CDR3 size: 16 residues. Trimming left V 2 bases short and J 0 bases short, with 11 bases between. The DNA for the CDR3 is TGTGCCAGCAGTGAACTGGGGGGTAATAGCAATCAGCCCCAGCATTTT. It codes for CASSELGGNSNQPQHF.

This clone appeared a single time. The chain recombines TRBV21-1 with TRBJ2-7; TRBD1 was called by the table and not checked on the DNA. TRBV21-1 is described as a pseudogene. The length of the CDR3 is 14 residues. The CDR3 here is CASSKGAQVPEQYF. Written as DNA, the CDR3 is TGTGCCAGCAGCAAAGGGGCACAGGTACCCGAGCAGTACTTC.

This chain connects TRBV30 to TRBJ1-1; no clear D. Trimming shortened V by 2 bases and J by 4 bases, and 11 bases separated the two germline ends. From germline, CDR1 is GTSNPN and CDR2 SVGIG (reference sequence). The CDR3 contains 13 residues. DNA of the CDR3: TGTGCCTGGAGTTTCGGGAAGAGCACTGAAGCTTTCTTT. It translates to CAWSFGKSTEAFF.

The genes are TRBV12-5 and TRBJ2-3, with 11 bases aligning to TRBD2. The V gene's germline CDR1 is LGHNT and CDR2 FRNRAP. The CDR3 spans 14 residues. After removal of 6 bases from V and 6 bases from J, the junction contained 5 bases not matched to a gene. The CDR3 DNA follows: TGTGCTAGTGGACTAGCGGGAGAGTTGGATACGCAGTATTTT. As protein: CASGLAGELDTQYF.

V is TRBV27 and J is TRBJ2-1; 14 bases map to TRBD2. With 5 bases clipped from V and 4 bases from J, the junction kept 4 bases outside the gene matches. CDR1 is MNHEY and CDR2 is SMNVEV in the germline V gene (reference sequence). The CDR3 sequence is 16 residues long. The CDR3 DNA reads as TGTGCCAGCAGTCTCGGGACTAGCGGGAGATACAATGAGCAGTTCTTC. This sequence encodes CASSLGTSGRYNEQFF.

This chain uses TRBV7-2 with TRBJ2-5; D is undetermined. Germline CDR1 reads SGHTA; CDR2 reads FQGNSA. Between the trimmed V and J ends, which lost 5 bases and 5 bases, there was a span of 6 bases. The CDR3 totals 11 residues. DNA of the CDR3: TGTGCCAGCAGCCGCCGGGAGACCCAGTACTTC. Its translation is CASSRRETQYF.

The V call is TRBV19, the J call TRBJ2-5; no reliable D call. With 5 bases removed from V and 1 base from J, the gap between germline ends came to 11 bases. There are 14 residues in the CDR3. CDR1 and CDR2 from the germline V gene are LNHDA and SQIVND (reference sequence). CDR3 protein: CASSYAETQETQYF. DNA for the CDR3: TGTGCCAGTAGTTATGCAGAAACCCAAGAGACCCAGTACTTC.

The chain combines TRBV6-5 with TRBJ2-4; a possible D gene is TRBD2 (6 bases). Germline CDR1 MNHEY, CDR2 SVGAGI. The length of the CDR3 is 14 residues. V was pared by 5 bases and J by 5 bases, with 13 bases between. The CDR3 loop reads CASSIQRAQNIQYF. CDR3 DNA: TGTGCCAGCAGTATTCAGCGGGCGCAAAACATTCAGTACTTC.

V is TRBV6-5 and J is TRBJ2-1; TRBD2 aligns across 7 bases. Germline V gives CDR1 MNHEY, CDR2 SVGAGI. This CDR3 spans 14 amino acids. The junction had 7 bases not matched to a gene; V was cut back by 2 bases and J by 9 bases. The CDR3 DNA reads TGTGCCAGCAGTTACGGTGGGAGGGCCGGTGAGCAGTTCTTC. Encoded protein: CASSYGGRAGEQFF.

The chain carries TRBV5-1 and TRBJ2-1; D not certain. CDR1 is SGHRS and CDR2 is YFSETQ in the germline V gene. CDR3 length: 16 residues. The V gene lost 0 bases and the J gene lost 2 bases, with 12 bases spanning the gap. CDR3 protein: CASSLDPPPPYNEQFF. The CDR3 DNA sequence: TGCGCCAGCAGCTTGGATCCCCCTCCCCCCTACAATGAGCAGTTCTTC.

The chain links TRBV23-1 to TRBJ2-5; D unresolved. TRBV23-1 is identified as an open reading frame with a role that is uncertain. V lost 3 bases and J 7 bases, leaving 21 bases between the germline ends. The CDR3 loop spans 16 amino acids. The CDR3 nucleotides read TGCGCCAGCAGTCAGTCGAGACCCCGAGACGAGGCGACCCAGTACTTC. Its translation is CASSQSRPRDEATQYF.

The genes are TRBV19 and TRBJ2-5; 7 positions match TRBD1. The CDR3 has 13 amino acids. J lost 1 base, V lost 5 bases, and 1 base had no gene match. Germline CDR1 is LNHDA and CDR2 is SQIVND (reference sequence). CDR3 sequence: CASSGTVQETQYF. CDR3 sequence (DNA): TGTGCCAGTAGTGGGACAGTCCAAGAGACCCAGTACTTC.

J is TRBJ2-2 and V is TRBV29-1; 11 bases fit TRBD1. Trimming took 6 bases from V and 6 from J; bases not matched to a gene: 9. Germline CDR1 and CDR2: SQVTM and ANQGSEA. This CDR3 region has 15 residues. CDR3 in DNA: TGCAGCGTCACATCTCCGGGACAGGGGGCCGGGGAGCTGTTTTTT. This sequence encodes CSVTSPGQGAGELFF.

This rearrangement joins TRBV2 to TRBJ2-2, with 8 bases fitting TRBD2. Germline values: CDR1 SNHLY, CDR2 FYNNEI. V shed 10 bases, J shed 5 bases, and the junction held 6 bases outside the gene matches. The CDR3 contains 13 residues. The CDR3 nucleotides are TGTGCCACCCGGGAGGGCGGGACCGGGGAGCTGTTTTTT. Its protein product is CATREGGTGELFF.

The V call is TRBV19, the J call TRBJ1-5; possibly TRBD1 for D (5 bases). Germline V gene lookup returns CDR1 LNHDA and CDR2 SQIVND (reference sequence). V was shortened by 7 bases and J by 3 bases, with 10 bases between the two germline ends. The CDR3 is made up of 13 amino acids. CDR3: CASTWGLNQPQHF. The CDR3 DNA is TGTGCCAGTACCTGGGGCCTCAATCAGCCCCAGCATTTT.

The chain joins TRBV10-2 to TRBJ2-1, with 7 bases identical to TRBD2. After removal of 6 bases from V and 8 bases from J, the junction contained 13 bases not matched to a gene. The CDR3 sequence is 15 residues long. The V gene's germline CDR1 is WSHSY and CDR2 SAAADI. The CDR3 coding sequence is TGCGCCAGCAGGGAGAGCGGGAACGGTAAAGATGAGCAGTTCTTC. Translation gives CASRESGNGKDEQFF.

The gene calls are TRBV7-8 and TRBJ2-1; unclear D gene. The CDR3 extends over 13 amino acids. The V end lost 3 bases, the J end lost 5 bases, and 8 bases lay between the germline ends. CDR1 and CDR2 (germline): SGHVS, FQNEAQ. The chain's CDR3 is CASSFTPNNEQFF. The CDR3 nucleotides read TGTGCCAGCAGCTTCACACCAAACAATGAGCAGTTCTTC. The entire variable domain, with the rest obtained from reference TRBV7-8 and TRBJ2-1, is as follows: GAGVSQSPRYKVAKRGQDVALRCDPISGHVSLFWYQQALGQGPEFLTYFQNEAQLDKSGLPSDRFFAERPEGSVSTLKIQRTQQEDSAVYLCASSFTPNNEQFFGPGTRLTVL.

The rearrangement joins TRBV27 to TRBJ1-1; D is unclear. CDR1 is MNHEY and CDR2 is SMNVEV in the germline V gene (reference sequence). The CDR3 spans 13 residues. V lost 3 bases and J lost 1, with 6 bases in between. Here the CDR3 reads CASSFTRNTEAFF. The CDR3 nucleotides are TGTGCCAGCAGTTTTACACGGAACACTGAAGCTTTCTTT.